This T cell receptor beta chain was identified in a study of T cells in Graves' hyperthyroidism and ophthalmopathy. This clonotype was counted at least ten times. TCR beta CDR3 regions were amplified from RNA. HTBI primers were used for first-round RT-PCR of the TCR CDR3. TCRdb passed the multiplex PCR reads through MiXCR, listing each CDR3 protein once. Of about 480,000 distinct CDR3 sequences in the sample, roughly a quarter were seen once. The length of the CDR3 is 14 residues. With 9 bases removed from V and 0 bases from J, the gap between germline ends came to 12 bases. Germline V lookup: CDR1 MDHEN, CDR2 SYDVKM.

The V gene is TRBV28, the J gene TRBJ1-3; no clear D. The source is a woman between 25 and 40 years old with Graves' ophthalmopathy. The material sequenced was blood. The CDR3 sequence is CASKKSGSGNTIYF. The CDR3 bases are TGTGCCAGTAAAAAGTCAGGCTCTGGAAACACCATATATTTT.